One sample yielded the 16 T cell receptor beta chains listed below, sequenced in a study of regulatory T cells in long-lasting Graves disease. The time point is: newly diagnosed GD, antithyroid drugs for less than 3 months. PBMCs provided the RNA from which the TCR library was made. Building of the TCR beta libraries involved iRepertoire HTBI primers and Arm-PCR of CDR3 regions. TCRdb redid the calling of the multiplex PCR reads with MiXCR, one entry per CDR3 protein. The table shows 600,000 to 650,000 distinct CDR3 sequences, with around 15% occurring only once. These data were also filed under a second study, of T cells in Graves' hyperthyroidism and ophthalmopathy.

The starting material was peripheral blood mononuclear cells (PBMCs), obtained at new diagnosis, from a patient treated with antithyroid drugs. These receptors came from a woman aged 30 to 39 with Graves disease.

The sample holds one count of this clonotype. This may be a read error: a much more frequent sequence differs by one nucleotide. J is TRBJ2-7 and V is TRBV15, with D unclear. Germline CDR1 is LNHNV and CDR2 is YYDKDF (reference sequence). CDR3 size: 15 residues. Trimming stripped 0 bases from V and 3 bases from J, with 12 bases between. In DNA form, the CDR3 reads TGTGCCACCAGCAGAGATCGCGGCAGAGACTACGAGCAGTACTTC. Translation gives CATSRDRGRDYEQYF. Full variable domain (outside the CDR3, taken from reference TRBV15 and TRBJ2-7): DAMVIQNPRYQVTQFGKPVTLSCSQTLNHNVMYWYQQKSSQAPKLLFHYYDKDFNNEADTPDNFQSRRPNTSFCFLDIRSPGLGDTAMYLCATSRDRGRDYEQYFGPGTRLTVT.

This clonotype was observed a handful of times. The chain has TRBV7-3 and TRBJ2-1; 7 bases align to TRBD2. The CDR3 is 15 residues long. Germline CDR1 SGHTA, CDR2 FQGTGA. V shed 0 bases, J shed 8 bases, and the junction held 7 bases outside the gene matches. Here the CDR3 reads CASSLTSLALHEQFF. CDR3 DNA sequence: TGTGCCAGCAGCTTAACGTCACTAGCGCTACATGAGCAGTTCTTC.

The V and J genes are TRBV7-3 and TRBJ1-2; D is possibly TRBD1 (6 bases). There are 14 residues in the CDR3. The germline V gene encodes CDR1 SGHTA and CDR2 FQGTGA. The V and J ends lost 1 base and 5 bases respectively, with 11 bases between them. CDR3 DNA: TGTGCCAGCAGCTTAAGGGGGGCGGAATATGGCTACACCTTC. It yields the protein CASSLRGAEYGYTF.

Points on this clonotype: Being one base from a much bigger clone, this may be a read error. This chain joins TRBV15 and TRBJ2-5; D is unclear. The length of the CDR3 is 13 residues. Germline V gene data show CDR1 as LNHNV and CDR2 as YYDKDF (reference sequence). Trimming cost V 0 bases and J 5 bases, with 7 bases left between them. The CDR3 coding sequence is TGTGCCACCAGCAGAGATGTCAGGGAGACCCAGTACTTC. Its translation is CATSRDVRETQYF.

This clonotype occurred a few times. The chain couples TRBV18 to TRBJ2-5; D call uncertain. The V gene lost 1 base and the J gene lost 5 bases, with 5 bases spanning the gap. CDR1 is KGHSH and CDR2 is LQKENI in the germline V gene. The CDR3 has 12 amino acids. In DNA form, the CDR3 reads TGTGCCAGCTCACCACGAGCTGAGACCCAGTACTTC. The encoded protein is CASSPRAETQYF. Full variable domain (outside the CDR3, taken from reference TRBV18 and TRBJ2-5): NAGVMQNPRHLVRRRGQEARLRCSPMKGHSHVYWYRQLPEEGLKFMVYLQKENIIDESGMPKERFSAEFPKEGPSILRIQQVVRGDSAAYFCASSPRAETQYFGPGTRLLVL.

This clonotype was seen a handful of times. This chain uses TRBV10-3 with TRBJ2-2; D is ambiguous. Trimming removed 4 bases at V and 6 bases at J, with 12 bases between. There are 14 residues in the CDR3. Germline CDR1 ENHRY, CDR2 SYGVKD. The CDR3 protein is CAISVISPSGELFF. In DNA form, the CDR3 reads TGTGCCATCAGTGTTATTTCTCCATCCGGGGAGCTGTTTTTT.

This clonotype was picked up many times. The CDR3, as DNA: TGTGCCAGCAGCCGCCAGGGGATGTCGGGAGGAGGAGATGAGCAGTTCTTC. Translated, it gives CASSRQGMSGGGDEQFF. The chain links TRBV7-9 to TRBJ2-1; D is possibly TRBD2 (7 bases). V gave up 5 bases and J gave up 8 bases, with 25 bases separating them. Germline V CDR1 and CDR2: SEHNR, FQNEAQ (reference sequence). CDR3 length: 17 amino acids. Together with reference TRBV7-9 and TRBJ2-1, the CDR3 gives the full variable domain: DTGVSQNPRHKITKRGQNVTFRCDPISEHNRLYWYRQTLGQGPEFLTYFQNEAQLEKSRLLSDRFSAERPKGSFSTLEIQRTEQGDSAMYLCASSRQGMSGGGDEQFFGPGTRLTVL.

This clonotype occurred a few times. The chain is built from TRBV6-1 and TRBJ2-7; D call uncertain. Per the germline V gene, CDR1 is MNHNS and CDR2 is SASEGT. Trimming took off 6 bases at V and 4 bases at J, with 10 bases between the two ends. The CDR3 runs 12 residues. The CDR3 protein is CASRDTRYEQYF. CDR3 bases: TGTGCCAGCAGAGACACACGATACGAGCAGTACTTC.

This clonotype appeared many times. The rearrangement joins TRBV7-2 to TRBJ2-3; 8 bases agree with TRBD2. The CDR3 is 17 residues long. Trimming took 5 bases from V and 3 from J; bases not matched to a gene: 13. The germline gives CDR1 SGHTA, CDR2 FQGNSA. The CDR3 coding sequence is TGTGCCAGCAGCAGAGCAGCGGGAGCAACCCTTACAGATACGCAGTATTTT. This codes for CASSRAAGATLTDTQYF. Complete variable domain (other parts from reference TRBV7-2 and TRBJ2-3): GAGVSQSPSNKVTEKGKDVELRCDPISGHTALYWYRQSLGQGLEFLIYFQGNSAPDKSGLPSDRFSAERTGGSVSTLTIQRTQQEDSAVYLCASSRAAGATLTDTQYFGPGTRLTVL.

V is TRBV27 and J is TRBJ2-5; TRBD2 matches 7 bases. Germline CDR1 and CDR2: MNHEY and SMNVEV (reference sequence). The CDR3 spans 14 residues. Unmatched junction bases numbered 7, after V lost 8 bases and J lost 1 base. This CDR3 is CASGRERGQETQYF. The CDR3 region has the DNA TGTGCCAGCGGACGAGAGCGGGGCCAAGAGACCCAGTACTTC.

The rearrangement joins TRBV6-1 to TRBJ2-1; 8 positions match TRBD2. V trimming: 6 bases; J trimming: 6 bases; junction bases outside the gene matches: 7. This CDR3 contains 14 residues. The germline V gene encodes CDR1 MNHNS and CDR2 SASEGT. CDR3 in DNA: TGTGCCAGCAGAAGCGGGAGAAGTTTCAATGAGCAGTTCTTC. Translating gives CASRSGRSFNEQFF.

This clonotype has only a few counts. J is TRBJ1-1 and V is TRBV5-5, with D possibly matching TRBD1 (5 bases). CDR1 SGHKS and CDR2 YYEKEE come from the germline V gene (reference sequence). The ends were cut back, 5 bases at V and 1 base at J, with 15 bases in the middle. This CDR3 comprises 15 residues. In nucleotides, the CDR3 is TGTGCCAGCAGAGGCAGGGAAGGCAGGAACACTGAAGCTTTCTTT. It codes for CASRGREGRNTEAFF.

This clonotype occurred many times. CDR3 nucleotide sequence: TGTGCCAGCAGCCCCAGGTTGGCAGATACGCAGTATTTT. Protein sequence: CASSPRLADTQYF. This sequence joins TRBV11-2 and TRBJ2-3, with unresolved D. Trimming took 5 bases from V and 4 from J, leaving 10 bases between them. Germline-derived CDR1 and CDR2 are SGHAT and FQNNGV. The CDR3 is made up of 13 amino acids.

The J gene is TRBJ1-6, the V gene TRBV2; D is perhaps TRBD1 (6 bases). This CDR3 comprises 11 residues. V lost 10 bases to trimming and J lost 8 bases, with 9 bases between them. Germline assignment: CDR1 SNHLY and CDR2 FYNNEI. For the CDR3, the DNA is TGTGCCACCAACAGGGATTCACCCCTCCACTTT. It codes for CATNRDSPLHF.

This clonotype was seen many times. The DNA of the CDR3 is TGTGCCAGCTCACCAAACCGGGAGCTGTTTTTT. Its translation is CASSPNRELFF. The chain combines TRBV18 with TRBJ2-2; D remains unclear. This CDR3 has 11 amino acids. Germline V gene sequence: CDR1 KGHSH, CDR2 LQKENI. The V end was cut by 2 bases, the J end by 9 bases, with 4 bases between.

V is TRBV5-1 and J is TRBJ2-1; TRBD1 is a possible D gene (5 bases). Germline assignment: CDR1 SGHRS and CDR2 YFSETQ. The CDR3 contains 15 residues. The ends were cut back, 1 base at V and 0 bases at J, with 8 bases in the middle. As DNA, the CDR3 is TGCGCCAGCAGCTTGCAGGGTCCCTCCTACAATGAGCAGTTCTTC. Its protein product is CASSLQGPSYNEQFF.